This T cell receptor beta chain was recovered during a study of blood T cell repertoires in COVID-19. On the study more broadly: Sources were T cells, B-cell-depleted T cells, or PBMCs; the material itself was cDNA or gDNA.

The method was immunoSEQ multiplex PCR; TCRdb's version includes in-frame clones alone and lacks a portion of them. The sample has 300,000 to 400,000 clones; approximately 90% are singletons. Germline V gives CDR1 SGDLS, CDR2 YYNGEE. The CDR3 has 14 residues. The ends were cut back, 4 bases at V and 1 base at J, with 11 bases in the middle. The source of this sequence is a woman in her 30s with acute COVID-19. Sequenced material: PBMCs or T cells enriched from blood (not recorded which). The chain recombines TRBV9 with TRBJ1-1; D ambiguous. The CDR3 reads CASSPASRNTEAFF. The CDR3 DNA sequence: TGTGCCAGCAGCCCCGCTTCGCGGAACACTGAAGCTTTCTTT.